One sample yielded the 19 T cell receptor beta chains listed below, sequenced in a study. Cells sorted as Tregs were CD4+, CD25+ and CD127-/low. MiXCR was run by TCRdb on the 5' RACE reads, yielding one entry per CDR3 protein. Among fewer than 55,000 distinct CDR3 sequences, about a fifth were seen once, and the ten largest hold roughly 4.5%. Material for sequencing was Tregs sorted from a lymph node. The receptors come from a female donor with breast cancer.

The gene calls are TRBV5-6 and TRBJ2-3; D gene uncertain. This CDR3 spans 13 amino acids. The V end lost 4 bases, the J end lost 8 bases, and 14 bases lay between the germline ends. Germline V gives CDR1 SGHDT, CDR2 YYEEEE. The CDR3 sequence: CASSPTSPPTQYF. DNA of the CDR3: TGTGCCAGCAGCCCGACCAGCCCCCCTACGCAGTATTTT.

The V call is TRBV6-1, the J call TRBJ2-4; D possibly matches TRBD1 or TRBD2 (6 bases each). The ends were cut back, 5 bases at V and 6 bases at J, with 17 bases in the middle. CDR1 is MNHNS, CDR2 SASEGT, per germline. CDR3 length: 15 residues. The DNA of the CDR3 is TGTGCCAGCAGTCCTCAGACAGGAGGGTTAAACATTCAGTACTTC. The encoded protein is CASSPQTGGLNIQYF.

This clonotype was counted ten times or more. The CDR3 loop is CASSQHTSGSTDTQYF. The CDR3 DNA reads as TGCGCCAGCAGCCAACATACTAGCGGGAGCACAGATACGCAGTATTTT. The chain couples TRBV4-3 to TRBJ2-3; TRBD2 aligns across 9 bases. CDR3 length: 16 amino acids. The germline gives CDR1 LGHNA, CDR2 YSLEER. V was pared by 2 bases and J by 0 bases, with 3 bases of the junction left unmatched.

This clonotype was counted at least ten times. The V call is TRBV12-3 or TRBV12-4, the J call TRBJ1-1; no firm D call. V was cut by 5 bases and J by 0 bases, with 7 bases left in between. The CDR3 covers 13 residues. This chain's CDR3 is CASSRSMNTEAFF. Here the CDR3 DNA reads TGTGCCAGCAGTCGATCGATGAACACTGAAGCTTTCTTT.

The chain links TRBV3-1 to TRBJ2-7; D perhaps matches TRBD1 (6 bases). CDR3 length: 15 residues. The germline V gene has CDR1 LGHDT and CDR2 YNNKEL (reference sequence). The ends were cut back, 0 bases at V and 2 bases at J, with 11 bases in the middle. The CDR3 DNA is TGTGCCAGCAGCCAAGATCAGGGGCCGACCTACGAGCAGTACTTC. Amino acids: CASSQDQGPTYEQYF.

There are a few counts of this clonotype. The genes are TRBV4-2 and TRBJ1-5, with D hard to call. This CDR3 region has 15 residues. The germline CDR1 and CDR2 sequences are LGHNA and YNFKEQ. Trimming stripped 0 bases from V and 2 bases from J, with 8 bases between. The CDR3 region is CASSQETDGNQPQHF. The CDR3 bases are TGTGCCAGCAGCCAAGAAACAGACGGCAATCAGCCCCAGCATTTT.

J is TRBJ1-2 and V is TRBV20-1; D ambiguous. V was cut by 0 bases and J by 2 bases, with 7 bases left in between. CDR1 is DFQATT and CDR2 is SNEGSKA in the germline V gene (reference sequence). The CDR3 has 13 amino acids. The CDR3 DNA reads as TGCAGTGCTAGAGACGGGTTCAACTATGGCTACACCTTC. Translated, it gives CSARDGFNYGYTF.

The chain joins TRBV4-1 to TRBJ2-7, with 12 bases that match TRBD1. The CDR3 consists of 16 residues. The trim removed 1 base at V and 7 bases at J, leaving 8 bases unmatched. CDR1 MGHRA and CDR2 YSYEKL come from the germline V gene. The CDR3 DNA sequence: TGCGCCAGCAGCCAAGCGCCGGGACAGGGGGCAGAGGAGCAGTACTTC. This sequence encodes CASSQAPGQGAEEQYF.

This clonotype was recorded at least ten times. The rearrangement joins TRBV20-1 to TRBJ1-2, with 7 bases identical to TRBD1. The CDR3 consists of 11 residues. The trim removed 6 bases at V and 8 bases at J, leaving 6 bases unmatched. Germline values: CDR1 DFQATT, CDR2 SNEGSKA (reference sequence). CDR3 nucleotide sequence: TGCAGTGCCCTCTCGGGACAGGGCTACACCTTC. Encoded protein: CSALSGQGYTF.

J is TRBJ1-5 and V is TRBV4-1; TRBD1 aligns across 7 bases. The CDR3 totals 15 residues. Trimming removed 1 base from V and 1 base from J; junction bases left unmatched: 1. Germline assignment: CDR1 MGHRA and CDR2 YSYEKL. CDR3 residues: CASSQVDRSNQPQHF. Written as DNA, the CDR3 is TGCGCCAGCAGCCAAGTGGACAGGAGCAATCAGCCCCAGCATTTT.

The chain recombines TRBV28 with TRBJ2-5; possible D gene TRBD1, 5 bases. Trimming cost V 1 base and J 3 bases, with 9 bases left between them. The CDR3 runs 14 residues. Germline loops: CDR1 MDHEN, CDR2 SYDVKM. The CDR3 DNA reads as TGTGCCAGCAGTTTATTCGAGACAGAAGAGACCCAGTACTTC. It translates to CASSLFETEETQYF.

This clonotype was recorded many times. The rearrangement joins TRBV6-5 to TRBJ2-5; unclear D gene. The CDR3 covers 11 residues. Between the trimmed V and J ends, which lost 6 bases and 4 bases, there was a span of 6 bases. Germline V gives CDR1 MNHEY, CDR2 SVGAGI. In nucleotides, the CDR3 is TGTGCCAGCAGAAAAGCAGAGACCCAGTACTTC. Amino acid sequence: CASRKAETQYF.

This clonotype was counted at least ten times. The chain employs TRBV14 and TRBJ2-4, with 9 bases identical to TRBD1. V was pared by 2 bases and J by 5 bases, with 1 base of the junction left unmatched. CDR3 length: 14 residues. The germline CDR1 and CDR2 sequences are SGHDN and FVKESK. The CDR3 protein is CASSQNRGQNIQYF. The CDR3 DNA sequence: TGTGCCAGCAGCCAAAACAGGGGGCAAAACATTCAGTACTTC.

The chain employs TRBV10-2 and TRBJ1-1; D unresolved. The ends were cut back, 2 bases at V and 4 bases at J, with 11 bases in the middle. Germline loops: CDR1 WSHSY, CDR2 SAAADI. This CDR3 contains 14 residues. CDR3 DNA: TGCGCCAGCAGTGAGAGGACGCTAGGCACTGAAGCTTTCTTT. Translated, it gives CASSERTLGTEAFF.

As concerns this clonotype: This sequence may be a read error, since a much larger clone differs from it by one base. The genes are TRBV29-1 and TRBJ2-4; D tentatively fits TRBD1 or TRBD2 (5 bases each). This CDR3 spans 16 amino acids. Trimming shortened V by 0 bases and J by 1 base, and 13 bases separated the two germline ends. Germline V lookup: CDR1 SQVTM, CDR2 ANQGSEA. CDR3 residues: CSVEDPRDGAKNIQYF. The CDR3 DNA follows: TGCAGCGTTGAAGATCCCAGGGACGGGGCCAAAAACATTCAGTACTTC.

The chain employs TRBV11-2 and TRBJ2-2, with no clear D. CDR1 and CDR2 from the germline V gene are SGHAT and FQNNGV. The V end was cut by 1 base, the J end by 0 bases, with 6 bases between. The CDR3 covers 15 residues. The CDR3 nucleotides read TGTGCCAGCAGCTTAGTTTTTTCGAACACCGGGGAGCTGTTTTTT. Protein: CASSLVFSNTGELFF.

The J gene is TRBJ2-5, the V gene TRBV7-9, with D perhaps matching TRBD1 (5 bases). The germline V gene encodes CDR1 SEHNR and CDR2 FQNEAQ (reference sequence). The V and J ends lost 6 bases and 1 base respectively, with 12 bases between them. The CDR3 contains 14 residues. Here the CDR3 reads CASRKTESQETQYF. The CDR3 coding sequence is TGTGCCAGCAGGAAGACAGAGAGCCAAGAGACCCAGTACTTC.

This clonotype turned up a few times. The chain links TRBV7-9 to TRBJ2-1; D is ambiguous. Trimming took 3 bases from V and 6 from J, leaving 6 bases between them. The length of the CDR3 is 12 residues. From germline, CDR1 is SEHNR and CDR2 FQNEAQ (reference sequence). The CDR3 spells CASSFWTNEQFF. The CDR3 DNA reads TGTGCCAGCAGCTTTTGGACCAATGAGCAGTTCTTC.

There are many counts of this clonotype. The chain recombines TRBV20-1 with TRBJ2-5; TRBD1 agrees at 10 bases. V gave up 8 bases and J gave up 5 bases; unmatched junction bases: 14. Germline V CDR1 and CDR2: DFQATT, SNEGSKA (reference sequence). The CDR3 has 15 amino acids. The CDR3 DNA is TGCAGTCCAAGGGTCCGGGACAGGGGTTGGGAGACCCAGTACTTC. This translates into CSPRVRDRGWETQYF.